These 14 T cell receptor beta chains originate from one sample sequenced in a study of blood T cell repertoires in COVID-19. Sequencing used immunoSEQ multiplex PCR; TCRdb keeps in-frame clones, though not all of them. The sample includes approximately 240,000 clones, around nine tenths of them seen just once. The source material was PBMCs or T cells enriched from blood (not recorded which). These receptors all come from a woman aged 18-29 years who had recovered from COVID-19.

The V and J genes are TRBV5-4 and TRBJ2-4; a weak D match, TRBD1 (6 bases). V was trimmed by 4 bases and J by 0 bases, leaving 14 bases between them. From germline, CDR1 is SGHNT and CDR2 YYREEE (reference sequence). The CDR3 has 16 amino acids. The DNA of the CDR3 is TGTGCCAGCAGCCTCCCGGTACAGGGAGCCAAAAACATTCAGTACTTC. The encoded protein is CASSLPVQGAKNIQYF.

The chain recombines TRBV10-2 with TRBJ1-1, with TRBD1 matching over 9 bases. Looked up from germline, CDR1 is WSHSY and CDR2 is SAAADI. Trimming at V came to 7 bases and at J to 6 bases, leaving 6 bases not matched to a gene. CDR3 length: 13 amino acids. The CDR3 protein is CASIGTGNPEAFF. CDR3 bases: TGCGCCAGCATCGGGACAGGGAATCCTGAAGCTTTCTTT.

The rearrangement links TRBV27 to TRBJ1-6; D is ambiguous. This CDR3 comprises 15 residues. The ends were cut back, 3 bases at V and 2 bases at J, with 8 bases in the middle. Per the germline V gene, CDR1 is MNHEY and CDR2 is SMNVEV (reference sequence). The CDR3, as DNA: TGTGCCAGCAGTTTCAGGCGTGCCTATAATTCACCCCTCCACTTT. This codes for CASSFRRAYNSPLHF.

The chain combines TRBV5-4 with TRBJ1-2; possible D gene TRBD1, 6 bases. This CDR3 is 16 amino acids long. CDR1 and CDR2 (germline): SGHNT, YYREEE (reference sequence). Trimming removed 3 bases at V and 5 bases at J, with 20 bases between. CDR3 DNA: TGTGCCAGCAGCTCGGTGGGACATACCGTTCTTTATGGCTACACCTTC. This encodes CASSSVGHTVLYGYTF.

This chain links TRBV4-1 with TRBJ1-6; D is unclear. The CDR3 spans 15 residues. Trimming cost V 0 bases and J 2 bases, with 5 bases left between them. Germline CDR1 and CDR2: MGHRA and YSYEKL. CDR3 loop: CASSQDLAYNSPLHF. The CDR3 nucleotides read TGCGCCAGCAGCCAAGACCTAGCCTATAATTCACCCCTCCACTTT.

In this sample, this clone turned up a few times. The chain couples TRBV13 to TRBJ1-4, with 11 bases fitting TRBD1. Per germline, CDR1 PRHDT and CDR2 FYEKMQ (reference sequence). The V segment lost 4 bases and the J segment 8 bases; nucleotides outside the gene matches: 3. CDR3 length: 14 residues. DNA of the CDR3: TGTGCCAGCAGCTACAGGACAGGGGGCGAAAAACTGTTTTTT. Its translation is CASSYRTGGEKLFF.

The CDR3 here is CASSSAGTNNYGYTF. CDR3 DNA: TGTGCCAGCAGCTCCGCGGGAACCAACAACTATGGCTACACCTTC. The chain couples TRBV5-5 to TRBJ1-2; D not resolved. CDR1 and CDR2 from the germline V gene are SGHKS and YYEKEE (reference sequence). The V gene lost 3 bases and the J gene lost 2 bases, with 14 bases spanning the gap. CDR3 size: 15 residues.

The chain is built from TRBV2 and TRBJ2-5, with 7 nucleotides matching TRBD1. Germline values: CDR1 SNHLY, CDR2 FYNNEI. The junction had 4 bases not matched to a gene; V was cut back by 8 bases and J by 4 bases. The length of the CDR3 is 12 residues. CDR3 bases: TGTGCCAGCCGGGGACAGAGAGAGACCCAGTACTTC. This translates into CASRGQRETQYF.

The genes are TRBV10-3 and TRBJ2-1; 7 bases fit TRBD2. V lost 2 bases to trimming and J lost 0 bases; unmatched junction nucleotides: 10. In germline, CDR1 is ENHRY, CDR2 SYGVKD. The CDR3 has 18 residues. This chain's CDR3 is CAISEGGGSSLSYNEQFF. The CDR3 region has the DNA TGTGCCATCAGTGAGGGCGGGGGTTCATCTCTCTCCTACAATGAGCAGTTCTTC.

CDR3 DNA sequence: TGTGCCACCACGGGGAAGACCAATTCACCCCTCCACTTT. Translated, it gives CATTGKTNSPLHF. The chain joins TRBV19 to TRBJ1-6; D is undetermined. This CDR3 has 13 residues. CDR1 is LNHDA, CDR2 SQIVND, per germline (reference sequence). The ends were cut back, 10 bases at V and 7 bases at J, with 14 bases in the middle.

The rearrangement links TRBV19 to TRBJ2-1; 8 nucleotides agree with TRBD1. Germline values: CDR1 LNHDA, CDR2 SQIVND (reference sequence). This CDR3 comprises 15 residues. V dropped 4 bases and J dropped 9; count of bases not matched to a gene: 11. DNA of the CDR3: TGTGCCAGTAGTACCTCCATGACAGGGGAATTTGAGCAGTTCTTC. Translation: CASSTSMTGEFEQFF.

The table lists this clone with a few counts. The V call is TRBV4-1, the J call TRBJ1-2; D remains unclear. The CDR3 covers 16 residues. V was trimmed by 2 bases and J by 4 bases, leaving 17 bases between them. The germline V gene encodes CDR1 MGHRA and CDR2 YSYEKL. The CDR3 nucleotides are TGCGCCAGCAGCCAACCGGACCGGCGGGAGGGCTATGGCTACACCTTC. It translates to CASSQPDRREGYGYTF.

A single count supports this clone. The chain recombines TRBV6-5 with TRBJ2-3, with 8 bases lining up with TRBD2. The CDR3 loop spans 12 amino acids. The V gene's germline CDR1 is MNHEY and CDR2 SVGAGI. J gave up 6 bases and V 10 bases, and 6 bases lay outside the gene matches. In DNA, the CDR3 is TGTGCCACGACGGGAGGGACCGATACGCAGTATTTT. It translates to CATTGGTDTQYF.

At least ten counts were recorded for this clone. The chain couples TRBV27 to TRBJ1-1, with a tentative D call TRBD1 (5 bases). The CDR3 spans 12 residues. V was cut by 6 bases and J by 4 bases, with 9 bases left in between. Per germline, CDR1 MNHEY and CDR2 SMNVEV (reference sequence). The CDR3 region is CASRVGGTEAFF. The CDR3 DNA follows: TGTGCCAGCAGGGTCGGGGGCACTGAAGCTTTCTTT.